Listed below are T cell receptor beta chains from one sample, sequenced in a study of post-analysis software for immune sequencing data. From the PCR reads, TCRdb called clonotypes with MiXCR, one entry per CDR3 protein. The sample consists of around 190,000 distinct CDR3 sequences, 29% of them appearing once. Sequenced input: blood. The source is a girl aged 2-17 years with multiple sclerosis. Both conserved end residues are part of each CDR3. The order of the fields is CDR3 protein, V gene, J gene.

CDR3aa: CASRTPGSNEQFF
v_gene: TRBV28
j_gene: TRBJ2-1

CDR3aa: CASSPHKGGPYTDTQYF
v_gene: TRBV9
j_gene: TRBJ2-3

CDR3aa: CASSHRGGWEPQHF
v_gene: TRBV4-1
j_gene: TRBJ1-5

CDR3aa: CASSQDLTGGLNTGELFF
v_gene: TRBV3-1
j_gene: TRBJ2-2

CDR3aa: CTSSPVQRTSTDTQYF
v_gene: TRBV28
j_gene: TRBJ2-3

CDR3aa: CSAKATSGGARNEQFF
v_gene: TRBV20-1
j_gene: TRBJ2-1

CDR3aa: CASSLREGPDEQFF
v_gene: TRBV27
j_gene: TRBJ2-1

CDR3aa: CASSLTTGIEEKLFF
v_gene: TRBV5-1
j_gene: TRBJ1-4

CDR3aa: CASSGGTGGRENEQFF
v_gene: TRBV5-1
j_gene: TRBJ2-1

CDR3aa: CASSALSGQGYHEQYF
v_gene: TRBV5-5
j_gene: -

CDR3aa: CASSLASGSTDTQYF
v_gene: TRBV5-1
j_gene: TRBJ2-3

CDR3aa: CATSSDRGTNEKLFF
v_gene: TRBV15
j_gene: TRBJ1-4

CDR3aa: CASSFQGTNIQYF
v_gene: TRBV5-5
j_gene: TRBJ2-4

CDR3aa: CAWSGTGQGRDNEQFF
v_gene: TRBV30
j_gene: TRBJ2-1

CDR3aa: CASRLGLAGVNTQYF
v_gene: TRBV2
j_gene: TRBJ2-3

CDR3aa: CASSLASHRVSDTQYF
v_gene: TRBV28
j_gene: TRBJ2-3

CDR3aa: CASSLAGQGGGEQFF
v_gene: TRBV5-1
j_gene: TRBJ2-1

CDR3aa: CASSLTDYYEQYF
v_gene: TRBV7-6
j_gene: TRBJ2-7

CDR3aa: CASRLGYKQYF
v_gene: TRBV28
j_gene: TRBJ2-7

CDR3aa: CASRDYTDTQYF
v_gene: TRBV2
j_gene: TRBJ2-3

CDR3aa: CASSKYPGDTEAFF
v_gene: TRBV21-1
j_gene: TRBJ1-1

CDR3aa: CASSLSLQSFSEQFF
v_gene: TRBV27
j_gene: TRBJ2-1

CDR3aa: CASSLHREETQYF
v_gene: TRBV7-8
j_gene: TRBJ2-5

CDR3aa: CASSSQGHEQYF
v_gene: TRBV5-1
j_gene: TRBJ2-7

CDR3aa: CASSESRGGYTF
v_gene: TRBV10-2
j_gene: TRBJ1-2

CDR3aa: CASSLYPGVGETQYF
v_gene: TRBV11-2
j_gene: TRBJ2-5

CDR3aa: CASRRPGQGVSTDTQYF
v_gene: TRBV6-2/TRBV6-3
j_gene: TRBJ2-3

CDR3aa: CASSLEWGQGYQPQHF
v_gene: TRBV12-3/TRBV12-4
j_gene: TRBJ1-5

CDR3aa: CASIRGGITDTQYF
v_gene: TRBV12-3/TRBV12-4
j_gene: TRBJ2-3

CDR3aa: CASSQVGEGETQYF
v_gene: TRBV4-2
j_gene: TRBJ2-5

CDR3aa: CASSLVGGENTEAFF
v_gene: TRBV5-1
j_gene: TRBJ1-1

CDR3aa: CASSLGTSGNVKLYEQYF
v_gene: TRBV11-2
j_gene: TRBJ2-7

CDR3aa: CAISESGRGYEQYF
v_gene: TRBV10-3
j_gene: TRBJ2-7

CDR3aa: CASSWDSSPYGYTF
v_gene: TRBV5-6
j_gene: TRBJ1-2

CDR3aa: CASSLGGFGRTDTQYF
v_gene: TRBV5-1
j_gene: TRBJ2-3

CDR3aa: CASSLNLAAYNEQFF
v_gene: TRBV3-1
j_gene: TRBJ2-1